This TCR beta chain was retrieved from a study of shared clonotypes between healthy human individuals. For the study at large: CD8 memory received one plate per donor, CD8 naive two, CD4 memory three and CD4 naive three. Findings of the study overall: The sole specimen, blood, was sampled, and tissue repertoires likely differ.

Trimming pared 3 bases from V and 1 base from J, leaving 9 bases between. Looked up from germline, CDR1 is MNHEY and CDR2 is SMNVEV (reference sequence). The CDR3 has 15 amino acids. Details on this clone: The antigen is undetermined. Other DNA sequences within the sample encode an identical CDR3.

It was at deep level that the assay was run. The method was immunoSEQ multiplex PCR; TCRdb's version includes in-frame clones alone and lacks a portion of them. The table lists millions of clones, about 92% of them singletons. Naive CD8 cells lacked CD45RO and underwent positive selection for CCR7, leaving out terminally differentiated effector memory CD45RA+ cells. Every donor was a Caucasian adult from Nashville, Tennessee. This TCR was recovered from a man aged 18 to 30 in good health. Some clones in this sample may be carry-over from other donors' samples. The specimen sequenced was naive CD8+ T cells from PBMCs. J is TRBJ2-2 and V is TRBV27, with D unclear. The CDR3 nucleotides read TGTGCCAGCAGTTTTGGTACGGGGAACACCGGGGAGCTGTTTTTT. Its protein is CASSFGTGNTGELFF.